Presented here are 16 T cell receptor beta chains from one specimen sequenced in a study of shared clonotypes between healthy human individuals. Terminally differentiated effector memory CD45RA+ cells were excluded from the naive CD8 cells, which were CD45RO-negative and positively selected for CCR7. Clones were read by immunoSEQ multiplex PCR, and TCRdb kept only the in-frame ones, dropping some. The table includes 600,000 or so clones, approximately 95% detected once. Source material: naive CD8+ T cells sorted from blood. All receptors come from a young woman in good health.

The CDR3 DNA reads as TGCGCCAGCAGCCGAGATAGCGGGATAACGTACGAGCAGTACTTC. It yields the protein CASSRDSGITYEQYF. The chain carries TRBV4-1 and TRBJ2-7; 8 nucleotides line up with TRBD2. This CDR3 spans 15 amino acids. Per germline, CDR1 MGHRA and CDR2 YSYEKL. J was trimmed by 4 bases and V by 4 bases; bases with no gene match: 9.

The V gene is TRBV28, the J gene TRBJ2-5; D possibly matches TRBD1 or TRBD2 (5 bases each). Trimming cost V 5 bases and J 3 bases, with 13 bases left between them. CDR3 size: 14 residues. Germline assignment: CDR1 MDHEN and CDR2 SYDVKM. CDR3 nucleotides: TGTGCCAGCAGTGAAGTGGGGGAAAAAGAGACCCAGTACTTC. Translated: CASSEVGEKETQYF.

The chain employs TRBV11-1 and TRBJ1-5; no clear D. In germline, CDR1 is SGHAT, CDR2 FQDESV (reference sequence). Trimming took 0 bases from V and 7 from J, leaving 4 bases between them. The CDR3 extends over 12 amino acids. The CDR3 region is CASSLAGQPQHF. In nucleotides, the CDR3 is TGTGCCAGCAGCTTAGCGGGGCAGCCCCAGCATTTT.

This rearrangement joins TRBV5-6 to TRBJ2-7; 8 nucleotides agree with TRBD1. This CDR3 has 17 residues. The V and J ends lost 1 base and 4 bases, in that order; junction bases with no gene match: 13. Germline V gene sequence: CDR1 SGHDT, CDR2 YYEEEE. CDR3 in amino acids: CASSLMGQVLGDYEQYF. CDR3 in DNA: TGTGCCAGCAGCTTGATGGGACAGGTCCTAGGCGATTACGAGCAGTACTTC.

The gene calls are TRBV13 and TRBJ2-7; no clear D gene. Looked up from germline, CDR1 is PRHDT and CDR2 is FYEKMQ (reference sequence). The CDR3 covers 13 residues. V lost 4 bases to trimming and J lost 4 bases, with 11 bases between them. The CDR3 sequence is CASSSSQIYEQYF. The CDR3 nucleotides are TGTGCCAGCAGCTCCTCTCAAATTTACGAGCAGTACTTC.

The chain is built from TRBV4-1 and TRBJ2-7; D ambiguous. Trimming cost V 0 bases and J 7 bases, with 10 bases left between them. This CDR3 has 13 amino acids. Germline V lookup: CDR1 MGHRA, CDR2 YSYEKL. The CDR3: CASSQDAGEEQYF. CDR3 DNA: TGCGCCAGCAGCCAAGATGCCGGTGAAGAGCAGTACTTC.

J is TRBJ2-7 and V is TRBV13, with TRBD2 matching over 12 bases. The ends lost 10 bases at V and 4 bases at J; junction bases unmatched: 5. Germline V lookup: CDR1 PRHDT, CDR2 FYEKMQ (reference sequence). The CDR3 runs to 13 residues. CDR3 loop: CATRLAGEYEQYF. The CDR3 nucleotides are TGTGCCACCCGACTAGCGGGAGAGTACGAGCAGTACTTC.

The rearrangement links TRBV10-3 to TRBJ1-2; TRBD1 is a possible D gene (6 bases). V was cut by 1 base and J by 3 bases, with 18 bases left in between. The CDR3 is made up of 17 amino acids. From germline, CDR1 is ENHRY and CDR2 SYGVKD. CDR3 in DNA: TGTGCCATCAGTGAGTTAGGGGGAGACGCCAATTACTATGGCTACACCTTC. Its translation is CAISELGGDANYYGYTF.

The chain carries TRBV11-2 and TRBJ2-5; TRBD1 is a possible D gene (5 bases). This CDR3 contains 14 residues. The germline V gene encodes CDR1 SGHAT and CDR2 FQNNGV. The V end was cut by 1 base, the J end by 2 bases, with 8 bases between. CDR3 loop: CASSLAGRQETQYF. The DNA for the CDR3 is TGTGCCAGCAGCTTAGCAGGGCGGCAAGAGACCCAGTACTTC.

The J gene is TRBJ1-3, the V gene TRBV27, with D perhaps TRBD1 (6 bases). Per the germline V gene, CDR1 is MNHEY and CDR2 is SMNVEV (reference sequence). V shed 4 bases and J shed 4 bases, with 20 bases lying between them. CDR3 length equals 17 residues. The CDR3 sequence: CASSSVFGPGHGNTIYF. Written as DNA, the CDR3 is TGTGCCAGCAGTTCGGTTTTCGGTCCGGGACACGGAAACACCATATATTTT.

The CDR3 loop is CASSEGVYGIYEQYF. In nucleotides, the CDR3 is TGTGCCAGCAGTGAGGGGGTTTACGGGATCTACGAGCAGTACTTC. V gene TRBV2 combines with J gene TRBJ2-7, with D perhaps given as TRBD1 or TRBD2 (5 bases each). Germline loops: CDR1 SNHLY, CDR2 FYNNEI. This CDR3 is 15 amino acids long. The ends were cut back, 3 bases at V and 3 bases at J, with 15 bases in the middle.

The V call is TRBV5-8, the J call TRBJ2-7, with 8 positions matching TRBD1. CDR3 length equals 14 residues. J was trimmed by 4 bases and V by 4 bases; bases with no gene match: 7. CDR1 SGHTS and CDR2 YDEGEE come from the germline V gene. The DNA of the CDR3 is TGTGCCAGCAGCAGGGGACAGGTGGAGTACGAGCAGTACTTC. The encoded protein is CASSRGQVEYEQYF.

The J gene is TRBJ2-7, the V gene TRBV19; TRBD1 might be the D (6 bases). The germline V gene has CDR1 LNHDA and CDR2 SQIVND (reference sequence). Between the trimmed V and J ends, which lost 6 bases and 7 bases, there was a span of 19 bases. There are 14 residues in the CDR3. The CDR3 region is CASSEIQGSREQYF. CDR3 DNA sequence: TGTGCCAGTAGCGAAATACAGGGATCGAGGGAGCAGTACTTC.

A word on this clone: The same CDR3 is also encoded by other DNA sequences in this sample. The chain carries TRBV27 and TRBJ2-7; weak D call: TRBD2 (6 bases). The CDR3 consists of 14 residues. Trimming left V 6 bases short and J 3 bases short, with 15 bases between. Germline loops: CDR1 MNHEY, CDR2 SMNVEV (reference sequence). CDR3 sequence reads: CASSPGTRGYEQYF. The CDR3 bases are TGTGCCAGCAGCCCTGGGACGCGGGGCTACGAGCAGTACTTC.

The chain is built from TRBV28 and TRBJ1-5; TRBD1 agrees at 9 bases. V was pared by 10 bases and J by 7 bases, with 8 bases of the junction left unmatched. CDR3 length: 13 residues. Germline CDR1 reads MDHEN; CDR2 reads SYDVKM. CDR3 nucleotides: TGTGCCACCGGGACAGGGTGGAACCAGCCCCAGCATTTT. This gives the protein CATGTGWNQPQHF. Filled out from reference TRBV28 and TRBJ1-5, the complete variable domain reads DVKVTQSSRYLVKRTGEKVFLECVQDMDHENMFWYRQDPGLGLRLIYFSYDVKMKEKGDIPEGYSVSREKKERFSLILESASTNQTSMYLCATGTGWNQPQHFGDGTRLSIL.

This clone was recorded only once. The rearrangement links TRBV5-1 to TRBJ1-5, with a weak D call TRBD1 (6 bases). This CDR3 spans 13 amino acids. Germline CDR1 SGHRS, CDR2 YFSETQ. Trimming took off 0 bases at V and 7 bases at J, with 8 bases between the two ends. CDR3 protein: CASSLGGAQPQHF. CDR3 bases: TGCGCCAGCAGCTTGGGGGGGGCACAGCCCCAGCATTTT.